This T cell receptor (beta chain) was captured by sequencing in a study of T cell responses to AZD1222 COVID-19 vaccine (dated by TCRdb to the early 2020s). As for the study more broadly: TCR sequencing was performed for about 250 trial participants, of whom roughly 200 were given two doses of AZD1222 and about 25 were given two doses of MenACWY control vaccine. Trial participants were enrolled into age subgroups of 18-55, 56-69 and 70-plus years, which contained approximately 150, 28 and 58 TCR-sequenced participants, respectively.

Concerning this clone itself: Its recognized antigen is unknown. No per-base quality is available; no much larger clone lies one base away.

For CDR1 and CDR2, the germline V gene (reference sequence) lists LNHDA and SQIVND. V is cut by 6 bases and J by 2 bases, and the space between the germline ends is 14 bases. Inclusive of the bounding cysteine and phenylalanine, the CDR3 is 14 residues long. Only the CDR3 part of the read is kept: 42 bases, read in frame from the first base. What the time point label conveys for this sample: about 28 days (+/-7) after the second vaccine dose. Explained via the paper, the treatment or condition label denotes: meningococcal conjugate vaccine given as trial control. The vaccinee samples were drawn from two UK trials, COV001 and COV002, one of which was a single-blind randomized controlled phase 2/3 trial testing AZD1222 (ChAdOx1 nCoV-19) in healthy adults. For TCRbeta chain sequencing, PBMC samples from trial participants were taken at day 0 and at day 28 after the second dose. The CDR3 regions of human TCRbeta chains were analyzed by immunosequencing. The paper's data handling went like this. Repertoire TCRs were checked for matches against a reference library of SARS-CoV-2-specific TCRs that had been generated using the MIRA antigen-specificity platform. Breadth meant the fraction of unique TCRs that were SARS-CoV-2-associated, whereas depth meant the fraction of total T cells that were SARS-CoV-2-associated. Using the MIRA data, each spike-specific TCR was assigned both to the spike region to which the TCR was reactive and to a CD4 or CD8 class. Log10-transformed breadth and depth values were compared by one-way ANOVA with Sidak's multiple comparisons tests. The immuneACCESS repertoire file appears here via TCRdb, limited to in-frame rearrangements. These files lack a portion of the clones; in checked studies, under half of the deficit traces to unresolved V genes, and the cause of the others is not known. The DNA was the basis for D and trimming; V, J and clone size are from that table. This sample holds about 64,000 clones; just over 90% were observed only once. The ten largest clones represent approximately 6.3% of the sample.

Results and caveats for the whole study, not just this receptor: No day 14 peak-response samples were available, so repertoires were characterized only after the peak T cell response. Spike-specific TCR breadth and depth rose significantly after two AZD1222 doses compared with day 0 and with MenACWY recipients. Conclusions about previously exposed vaccinees were limited because only six AZD1222 recipients were SARS-CoV-2 seropositive at baseline. The vaccine-associated CD4 TCRs covered the entire spike protein, and the dominant responses fell in regions 160-218 and 743-854. Participants were mostly white British, with more females than males. The authors suggested clonal diversity may have been underestimated. The 56-69-year group was small, and its depth increase did not reach significance, likely because of low power. Nearly half of unique spike-specific TCRs reportedly recognized epitopes outside regions mutated in the B.1.351 and B.1.1.7 variants.

The clonotype was recovered from an adult who received the MenACWY meningococcal vaccine as a control. The chain joins TRBV19 to TRBJ2-7, with the D gene call left open. The material was peripheral blood, obtained 28 days after the second dose of the MenACWY control vaccine. The CDR3 region: CASSSGLGTYEQYF. The bases read TGTGCCAGTAGCTCCGGGTTGGGGACCTACGAGCAGTACTTC. The CDR3, completed at both ends by the reference TRBV19 and TRBJ2-7 genes, gives the full variable domain DGGITQSPKYLFRKEGQNVTLSCEQNLNHDAMYWYRQDPGQGLRLIYYSQIVNDFQKGDIAEGYSVSREKKESFPLTVTSAQKNPTAFYLCASSSGLGTYEQYFGPGTRLTVT.